The 22 T cell receptor beta chains given below trace back to one sample, sequenced in a study of OX40 agonist ivuxolimab in advanced cancers. The protocol was immunoSEQ multiplex PCR, while the TCRdb copy is restricted to in-frame clones and leaves out a portion. The sample lists some 87,000 clones, 90% to 95% occurring once. This sample comprised CD4+ or CD8+ T cells sorted from blood, obtained in a trial of the OX40 agonist ivuxolimab. These receptors were collected from an adult with an advanced solid tumor such as melanoma, head and neck, liver or kidney cancer.

This clone appeared once. V is TRBV4-2 and J is TRBJ1-4; TRBD1 matches at 8 bases. V dropped 3 bases and J dropped 6; count of bases not matched to a gene: 6. Germline loops: CDR1 LGHNA, CDR2 YNFKEQ. The CDR3 extends over 15 amino acids. The CDR3 sequence: CASSQTGAQDEKLFF. The CDR3 DNA follows: TGTGCCAGCAGCCAGACAGGGGCGCAGGATGAAAAACTGTTTTTT.

The genes are TRBV28 and TRBJ1-1; TRBD1 aligns across 8 bases. V was clipped by 2 bases and J by 3 bases; unmatched bases: 2. Germline lookup yields CDR1 MDHEN and CDR2 SYDVKM. The CDR3 runs 14 residues. CDR3: CASSLDRGYTEAFF. CDR3 nucleotide sequence: TGTGCCAGCAGTTTAGACAGGGGATACACTGAAGCTTTCTTT.

DNA for the CDR3: TGTGCCAGCAGAGCGGGACTAGCGGGGTCTAGCACAGATACGCAGTATTTT. It encodes CASRAGLAGSSTDTQYF. The chain links TRBV7-3 to TRBJ2-3; 13 nucleotides align to TRBD2. The germline V gene has CDR1 SGHTA and CDR2 FQGTGA. The CDR3 loop spans 17 amino acids. With V trimmed by 6 bases and J by 0 bases, 6 bases remained unmatched.

CDR3 nucleotides: TGCGCCAGCAGCTTGGGACATGGAGGGGCTGGGAACACTGAAGCTTTCTTT. Translating it yields CASSLGHGGAGNTEAFF. V and J are TRBV5-1 and TRBJ1-1; TRBD1 is a possible D gene (5 bases). Germline CDR1 is SGHRS and CDR2 is YFSETQ. Trimming stripped 0 bases from V and 1 base from J, with 16 bases between. The CDR3 spans 17 residues.

This chain joins TRBV5-5 and TRBJ2-7, with D perhaps matching TRBD2 (5 bases). Germline V gene sequence: CDR1 SGHKS, CDR2 YYEKEE (reference sequence). V lost 0 bases and J 6 bases, leaving 13 bases between the germline ends. CDR3 length: 14 amino acids. CDR3 DNA sequence: TGTGCCAGCAGCTTGGAATGGTCGGGATCCGAGCAGTACTTC. Translation gives CASSLEWSGSEQYF.

The V call is TRBV5-4, the J call TRBJ2-7; D gene ambiguous. The germline gives CDR1 SGHNT, CDR2 YYREEE (reference sequence). This CDR3 comprises 15 residues. Trimming cost V 1 base and J 2 bases, with 13 bases left between them. The CDR3 DNA reads as TGTGCCAGCAGCTTGTCGGGTGTATTCCCCTACGAGCAGTACTTC. Its protein is CASSLSGVFPYEQYF.

This chain joins TRBV21-1 and TRBJ2-1; TRBD1 reflects the table's D call only, with no check against the DNA. TRBV21-1 is given as a pseudogene. The CDR3 contains 13 residues. The CDR3 DNA is TGTGCCAGCAACAGCCCTACAGCACGCGAAAGGTTCTTC. It encodes CASNSPTARERFF.

The chain has TRBV19 and TRBJ2-1; 7 nucleotides match TRBD2. The ends lost 5 bases at V and 6 bases at J; junction bases unmatched: 10. The CDR3 loop spans 15 amino acids. Germline CDR1 is LNHDA and CDR2 is SQIVND (reference sequence). CDR3 nucleotides: TGTGCCAGTAGTGTGAGCGGGGCCACCTTCAATGAGCAGTTCTTC. This sequence encodes CASSVSGATFNEQFF.

With respect to this clone: The same CDR3 can be traced to other DNA sequences in this sample. V is TRBV5-1 and J is TRBJ1-1; tentatively, D is TRBD1 (6 bases). Deletions cut 3 bases from V and 3 bases from J, with 9 bases between. The CDR3 length is 13 residues. Germline-derived CDR1 and CDR2 are SGHRS and YFSETQ. The CDR3 DNA follows: TGCGCCAGCAGCTCCAAGGGGGACACTGAAGCTTTCTTT. Translation: CASSSKGDTEAFF. Together with reference TRBV5-1 and TRBJ1-1, the CDR3 gives the full variable domain: KAGVTQTPRYLIKTRGQQVTLSCSPISGHRSVSWYQQTPGQGLQFLFEYFSETQRNKGNFPGRFSGRQFSNSRSEMNVSTLELGDSALYLCASSSKGDTEAFFGQGTRLTVV.

The chain recombines TRBV4-2 with TRBJ1-2; 7 nucleotides match TRBD1. After removal of 0 bases from V and 3 bases from J, the junction contained 7 bases not matched to a gene. CDR1 LGHNA and CDR2 YNFKEQ come from the germline V gene. The CDR3 is 16 amino acids. The chain's CDR3 is CASSQEGGGTHYGYTF. DNA for the CDR3: TGTGCCAGCAGCCAAGAAGGGGGCGGCACTCACTATGGCTACACCTTC.

This clone was counted between two and nine times. CDR3 protein: CASGRIRMNTEAFF. DNA of the CDR3: TGTGCCAGCGGACGAATACGAATGAACACTGAAGCTTTCTTT. The V gene is TRBV11-2, the J gene TRBJ1-1; D uncertain. CDR1 SGHAT and CDR2 FQNNGV come from the germline V gene. The CDR3 consists of 14 residues. Trimming stripped 8 bases from V and 0 bases from J, with 13 bases between.

The chain is built from TRBV7-3 and TRBJ2-7, with no clear D. V was trimmed by 3 bases and J by 0 bases, leaving 9 bases between them. The CDR3 has 14 amino acids. Germline values: CDR1 SGHTA, CDR2 FQGTGA. CDR3 nucleotides: TGTGCCAGCAGCTTTGAATCCGGCTCCTACGAGCAGTACTTC. It is translated as CASSFESGSYEQYF.

The chain is built from TRBV28 and TRBJ2-1, with 8 nucleotides matching TRBD2. The CDR3 consists of 16 residues. Germline CDR1 reads MDHEN; CDR2 reads SYDVKM. J gave up 6 bases and V 5 bases, and 12 bases lay outside the gene matches. DNA for the CDR3: TGTGCCAGCAGTAACGTCAGCGGGAGAACCCCCAATGAGCAGTTCTTC. Translating it yields CASSNVSGRTPNEQFF.

The J gene is TRBJ1-4, the V gene TRBV19, with unresolved D. Germline V gene sequence: CDR1 LNHDA, CDR2 SQIVND (reference sequence). This CDR3 has 18 residues. Deletions cut 3 bases from V and 1 base from J, with 18 bases between. DNA for the CDR3: TGTGCCAGTAGTATGACAACTCGGGGTCTAGAAACTAATGAAAAACTGTTTTTT. Protein: CASSMTTRGLETNEKLFF. The variable domain in full, completed from reference TRBV19 and TRBJ1-4, reads DGGITQSPKYLFRKEGQNVTLSCEQNLNHDAMYWYRQDPGQGLRLIYYSQIVNDFQKGDIAEGYSVSREKKESFPLTVTSAQKNPTAFYLCASSMTTRGLETNEKLFFGSGTQLSVL.

This clone is a singleton in its sample. The chain combines TRBV11-2 with TRBJ2-3; no firm D call. The germline V and J ends were trimmed by 5 bases and 6 bases, with 15 bases remaining between them. Germline V gene sequence: CDR1 SGHAT, CDR2 FQNNGV. The CDR3 length is 14 residues. This CDR3 reads CASSPGSGADTQYF. DNA of the CDR3: TGTGCCAGCAGCCCCGGGTCCGGAGCGGATACGCAGTATTTT.

The CDR3 is CASSPANYGYTF. CDR3 nucleotide sequence: TGCGCCAGCAGTCCAGCTAACTATGGCTACACCTTC. The chain joins TRBV10-2 to TRBJ1-2; no definite D call. Germline V gene sequence: CDR1 WSHSY, CDR2 SAAADI. V gave up 5 bases and J gave up 0 bases, with 4 bases separating them. This CDR3 has 12 amino acids.

V is TRBV19 and J is TRBJ1-3; D is unclear. The CDR3 consists of 15 residues. CDR1 LNHDA and CDR2 SQIVND come from the germline V gene (reference sequence). Trimming shortened V by 11 bases and J by 2 bases, and 19 bases separated the two germline ends. CDR3 DNA sequence: TGTGCCGTTAGTTCAGGCAGCTTACCTGGAAACACCATATATTTT. Encoded protein: CAVSSGSLPGNTIYF.

This clone was seen a single time. The chain carries TRBV19 and TRBJ2-3, with 11 nucleotides matching TRBD2. The length of the CDR3 is 17 residues. CDR1 is LNHDA, CDR2 SQIVND, per germline (reference sequence). The J segment lost 1 base and the V segment lost 5 bases, leaving 8 bases of the junction unmatched. The CDR3 DNA reads TGTGCCAGTAGTCTCGGGACTAGCGGAGGCGGCACAGATACGCAGTATTTT. As protein: CASSLGTSGGGTDTQYF.

The rearrangement joins TRBV28 to TRBJ1-2; D perhaps matches TRBD1 (6 bases). Germline CDR1 MDHEN, CDR2 SYDVKM. The CDR3 spans 17 residues. V lost 2 bases to trimming and J lost 7 bases, with 23 bases between them. The DNA for the CDR3 is TGTGCCAGCAGTTTACCCAGGACAGTCCCGGGAATAGGTGGCTACACCTTC. The encoded protein is CASSLPRTVPGIGGYTF.

The chain recombines TRBV11-3 with TRBJ2-2; the D gene is possibly TRBD2 (6 bases). The V end lost 5 bases, the J end lost 4 bases, and 14 bases lay between the germline ends. In germline, CDR1 is SGHNT, CDR2 YENEEA. The CDR3 consists of 15 residues. The CDR3 DNA is TGTGCCAGCAGCCCACCGACTAGGTCCACCGGGGAGCTGTTTTTT. Its protein is CASSPPTRSTGELFF.

This chain joins TRBV6-5 and TRBJ2-7; D is perhaps TRBD1 (5 bases). V lost 7 bases and J 6 bases, leaving 19 bases between the germline ends. This CDR3 spans 14 amino acids. Looked up from germline, CDR1 is MNHEY and CDR2 is SVGAGI. CDR3 sequence: CASKADTPLFEQYF. The CDR3 DNA is TGTGCCAGCAAGGCGGACACCCCCCTATTCGAGCAGTACTTC.

The chain joins TRBV2 to TRBJ2-1; possibly TRBD1 for D (5 bases). CDR3 length equals 14 residues. Germline V gene sequence: CDR1 SNHLY, CDR2 FYNNEI. The V gene lost 7 bases and the J gene lost 4 bases, with 14 bases spanning the gap. CDR3: CASTGSDPYNEQFF. CDR3 nucleotide sequence: TGTGCCAGCACAGGGTCAGATCCTTACAATGAGCAGTTCTTC. Filled out from reference TRBV2 and TRBJ2-1, the complete variable domain reads EPEVTQTPSHQVTQMGQEVILRCVPISNHLYFYWYRQILGQKVEFLVSFYNNEISEKSEIFDDQFSVERPDGSNFTLKIRSTKLEDSAMYFCASTGSDPYNEQFFGPGTRLTVL.